The next 31 T cell receptor beta chains were all read from a single sample in a study of graft-versus-host responses after intestinal transplantation (dated by TCRdb to the early 2020s). This specimen's time point label, interpreted: cells obtained before transplantation from donor or recipient. Library construction relied on the immunoSEQ multiplex PCR assay. TCRdb holds this immuneACCESS table with in-frame rearrangements only. Some clones are missing; in checked studies, unresolved V genes explain under half, and the rest has no known cause. The sample table lists tens of thousands of clones, about nine tenths of them with a count of one. Of the sample, about 0.1% falls within the top ten clones. No antigen has been assigned to these receptors. The sample was unstimulated CD4+ T cells sorted from spleen or lymph node cells, taken before intestinal transplant. The receptors stem from a human donor who received an intestinal transplant.

The rearrangement links TRBV2 to TRBJ1-2, with 7 positions matching TRBD1. The CDR3 is 15 amino acids. The V gene's germline CDR1 is SNHLY and CDR2 FYNNEI. The J segment lost 5 bases and the V segment lost 4 bases, leaving 10 bases of the junction unmatched. The CDR3 DNA is TGTGCCAGCAGTGCCCCGGACAGGAGGGGTTATGGCTACACCTTC. Translating gives CASSAPDRRGYGYTF.

The V gene is TRBV6-5, the J gene TRBJ1-2; D might be TRBD1 (5 bases). V shed 7 bases and J shed 7 bases, with 13 bases lying between them. Germline CDR1 is MNHEY and CDR2 is SVGAGI. This CDR3 has 12 residues. The CDR3 is CASNPGRGGYTF. The CDR3 DNA is TGTGCCAGCAACCCAGGAAGGGGTGGCTACACCTTC.

The rearrangement links TRBV19 to TRBJ1-2; 7 bases align to TRBD1. CDR1 is LNHDA and CDR2 is SQIVND in the germline V gene (reference sequence). J lost 4 bases, V lost 7 bases, and 12 bases had no gene match. CDR3 size: 15 residues. CDR3 coding DNA: TGTGCCAGTACCCTGGCGGAGGGGGCCCTCTATGGCTACACCTTC. Translated, it gives CASTLAEGALYGYTF.

The chain uses TRBV28 and TRBJ2-7; 9 bases are a match to TRBD1. Germline lookup yields CDR1 MDHEN and CDR2 SYDVKM. The ends lost 9 bases at V and 6 bases at J; junction bases unmatched: 12. This CDR3 is 14 amino acids long. The CDR3 region has the DNA TGTGCCAGTCACGGGACAGGGTCGTCCGCCGAGCAGTACTTC. Translating gives CASHGTGSSAEQYF.

The J gene is TRBJ1-3, the V gene TRBV10-2, with D perhaps TRBD1 (5 bases). This CDR3 comprises 14 residues. From germline, CDR1 is WSHSY and CDR2 SAAADI. V lost 6 bases and J lost 0, with 9 bases in between. The CDR3 here is CASRQANSGNTIYF. The CDR3 DNA is TGCGCCAGCAGACAGGCTAACTCTGGAAACACCATATATTTT.

The chain carries TRBV6-4 and TRBJ2-1; 8 bases match TRBD2. Trimming cost V 4 bases and J 0 bases; bases outside gene matches: 5. CDR1 is MRHNA and CDR2 is SNTAGT in the germline V gene. There are 16 residues in the CDR3. The CDR3 coding sequence is TGTGCCAGCAGTGTCAAGCGGGGGAGCTCCTACAATGAGCAGTTCTTC. It codes for CASSVKRGSSYNEQFF.

The chain carries TRBV7-2 and TRBJ2-3; no firm D call. From germline, CDR1 is SGHTA and CDR2 FQGNSA. Trimming left V 4 bases short and J 0 bases short, with 11 bases between. The CDR3 runs 15 residues. CDR3 sequence: CASSSTTLSTDTQYF. The DNA of the CDR3 is TGTGCCAGCAGCTCAACAACCCTTAGCACAGATACGCAGTATTTT. The complete variable domain, with remaining parts taken from reference TRBV7-2 and TRBJ2-3, reads GAGVSQSPSNKVTEKGKDVELRCDPISGHTALYWYRQSLGQGLEFLIYFQGNSAPDKSGLPSDRFSAERTGGSVSTLTIQRTQQEDSAVYLCASSSTTLSTDTQYFGPGTRLTVL.

This chain connects TRBV10-3 to TRBJ2-3; TRBD1 matches 7 bases. CDR3 size: 13 residues. Germline CDR1 reads ENHRY; CDR2 reads SYGVKD. V lost 6 bases, J lost 2 bases, and 2 bases stayed unmatched. The CDR3 loop reads CAIRQGTTDTQYF. DNA for the CDR3: TGTGCCATCAGACAGGGGACCACAGATACGCAGTATTTT.

This chain connects TRBV18 to TRBJ1-2; D gene ambiguous. In germline, CDR1 is KGHSH, CDR2 LQKENI. The CDR3 length is 13 residues. Deletions cut 0 bases from V and 6 bases from J, with 8 bases between. The CDR3: CASSPPAGDGYTF. CDR3 bases: TGTGCCAGCTCACCACCTGCGGGCGATGGCTACACCTTC.

About this clone itself: The same CDR3 also results from other DNA sequences found in this sample. The CDR3 sequence is CASSLGAGLNTEAFF. The CDR3 DNA reads as TGTGCCAGCAGCTTAGGTGCCGGTTTGAACACTGAAGCTTTCTTT. This chain links TRBV7-2 with TRBJ1-1; D gene unclear. CDR3 length equals 15 residues. Germline CDR1 is SGHTA and CDR2 is FQGNSA. V dropped 1 base and J dropped 0 bases, with 9 bases sitting between them.

V is TRBV5-6 and J is TRBJ2-7, with a tentative D call TRBD1 (5 bases). Trimming shortened V by 0 bases and J by 10 bases, and 17 bases separated the two germline ends. Germline loops: CDR1 SGHDT, CDR2 YYEEEE. The CDR3 is 14 amino acids. CDR3 in amino acids: CASSLGSSRQGQYF. DNA for the CDR3: TGTGCCAGCAGCTTGGGGTCAAGTCGGCAGGGTCAGTACTTC.

This rearrangement joins TRBV29-1 to TRBJ1-4; the D is unclear. The V end lost 4 bases, the J end lost 5 bases, and 11 bases lay between the germline ends. The CDR3 is made up of 13 amino acids. Germline lookup yields CDR1 SQVTM and CDR2 ANQGSEA. DNA for the CDR3: TGCAGCGTTGCGAGGGATCTCAATGAAAAACTGTTTTTT. This encodes CSVARDLNEKLFF. The full variable domain, with the rest looked up from reference TRBV29-1 and TRBJ1-4, is SAVISQKPSRDICQRGTSLTIQCQVDSQVTMMFWYRQQPGQSLTLIATANQGSEATYESGFVIDKFPISRPNLTFSTLTVSNMSPEDSSIYLCSVARDLNEKLFFGSGTQLSVL.

The rearrangement links TRBV12-5 to TRBJ1-1; D remains ambiguous. CDR3 length: 19 amino acids. From germline, CDR1 is LGHNT and CDR2 FRNRAP. Trimming pared 0 bases from V and 0 bases from J, leaving 20 bases between. CDR3 sequence: CASGLVAPDPRYLNTEAFF. The CDR3 DNA reads as TGTGCTAGTGGTTTGGTAGCCCCCGATCCGAGGTACCTGAACACTGAAGCTTTCTTT. Looking up the rest from reference TRBV12-5 and TRBJ1-1 gives the full variable domain: DARVTQTPRHKVTEMGQEVTMRCQPILGHNTVFWYRQTMMQGLELLAYFRNRAPLDDSGMPKDRFSAEMPDATLATLKIQPSEPRDSAVYFCASGLVAPDPRYLNTEAFFGQGTRLTVV.

The chain uses TRBV9 and TRBJ2-1, with 8 bases fitting TRBD2. J lost 2 bases, V lost 0 bases, and 4 bases had no gene match. The CDR3 length is 16 residues. From germline, CDR1 is SGDLS and CDR2 YYNGEE. CDR3 sequence (DNA): TGTGCCAGCAGCGTAGGAAGCGGGGGAGCCTACAATGAGCAGTTCTTC. This gives the protein CASSVGSGGAYNEQFF.

The CDR3 sequence is CASSAAGIEQYF. The CDR3 nucleotides read TGTGCCAGCAGTGCGGCAGGAATCGAGCAGTACTTC. The chain recombines TRBV6-1 with TRBJ2-7; no clear D. Germline V gene sequence: CDR1 MNHNS, CDR2 SASEGT. The V end lost 4 bases, the J end lost 6 bases, and 10 bases lay between the germline ends. The CDR3 has 12 amino acids.

This chain uses TRBV6-1 with TRBJ2-5, with 10 bases fitting TRBD1. The DNA end is a closer match to TRBJ2-7, so the J assignment may be wrong. In germline, CDR1 is MNHNS, CDR2 SASEGT. The CDR3 is 13 amino acids. DNA of the CDR3: TGTGCCAGCAGCCGGGACAGGGGTTACGAGCAGTACTTC. It specifies CASSRDRGYEQYF.

This clone has just one count. The genes are TRBV4-3 and TRBJ2-3; no clear D. Germline CDR1 is LGHNA and CDR2 is YSLEER. Trimming shortened V by 0 bases and J by 4 bases, and 11 bases separated the two germline ends. The CDR3 is made up of 15 amino acids. CDR3 DNA: TGCGCCAGCAGCCAAGAGAAGCTCTCTGCAGATACGCAGTATTTT. Translated: CASSQEKLSADTQYF.

This clone was seen only a few times. The chain combines TRBV4-1 with TRBJ2-3; no definite D call. Germline V gene sequence: CDR1 MGHRA, CDR2 YSYEKL. The CDR3 contains 13 residues. V lost 5 bases to trimming and J lost 0 bases, with 6 bases between them. The CDR3 here is CASSLQSTDTQYF. The DNA of the CDR3 is TGCGCCAGCAGCTTACAGAGCACAGATACGCAGTATTTT.

V and J are TRBV18 and TRBJ2-2; D possibly corresponds to TRBD1 (6 bases). Looked up from germline, CDR1 is KGHSH and CDR2 is LQKENI. This CDR3 is built from 17 residues. The V gene lost 5 bases and the J gene lost 1 base, with 17 bases spanning the gap. The CDR3 nucleotides are TGTGCCAGCTCAACCCAAACCGGGACAAAGAACACCGGGGAGCTGTTTTTT. It specifies CASSTQTGTKNTGELFF.

The gene calls are TRBV7-2 and TRBJ2-3; 9 bases map to TRBD2. This CDR3 is 16 amino acids long. Losses at the gene ends were 5 bases for V and 0 bases for J; bases not matched to a gene: 6. Germline-derived CDR1 and CDR2 are SGHTA and FQGNSA. The CDR3 is CASSPQAGGSTDTQYF. In DNA, the CDR3 is TGTGCCAGCAGCCCCCAAGCGGGGGGAAGCACAGATACGCAGTATTTT. The complete variable domain, with remaining parts taken from reference TRBV7-2 and TRBJ2-3, reads GAGVSQSPSNKVTEKGKDVELRCDPISGHTALYWYRQSLGQGLEFLIYFQGNSAPDKSGLPSDRFSAERTGGSVSTLTIQRTQQEDSAVYLCASSPQAGGSTDTQYFGPGTRLTVL.

V usage is TRBV6-5 and J usage is TRBJ1-2, with 9 positions matching TRBD1. This CDR3 comprises 14 residues. Per germline, CDR1 MNHEY and CDR2 SVGAGI. With 8 bases clipped from V and 7 bases from J, the junction kept 11 bases outside the gene matches. Here the CDR3 reads CASGRQGVPLGYTF. CDR3 nucleotides: TGTGCCAGCGGCCGACAGGGGGTACCCCTTGGCTACACCTTC.

This clone was observed a single time. The chain is built from TRBV19 and TRBJ2-3, with TRBD2 identical over 13 bases. V shed 8 bases, J shed 6 bases, and the junction held 2 bases outside the gene matches. In germline, CDR1 is LNHDA, CDR2 SQIVND (reference sequence). CDR3 length: 13 amino acids. As DNA, the CDR3 is TGTGCCAGTGGGACTAGCGGGGTTGATACGCAGTATTTT. It is translated as CASGTSGVDTQYF.

As concerns this clone: Within the sample, other DNA sequences also encode this same CDR3. CDR3 loop: CATSRDRGLYEQYF. The CDR3 DNA reads as TGTGCCACCAGCAGGGACAGGGGGCTCTACGAGCAGTACTTC. The genes are TRBV15 and TRBJ2-7; 11 bases agree with TRBD1. The length of the CDR3 is 14 residues. Trimming at V came to 3 bases and at J to 3 bases, leaving 1 base not matched to a gene. The germline CDR1 and CDR2 sequences are LNHNV and YYDKDF (reference sequence).

The chain is built from TRBV30 and TRBJ1-5; D might be TRBD1 (6 bases). The length of the CDR3 is 13 residues. CDR1 GTSNPN and CDR2 SVGIG come from the germline V gene (reference sequence). V was shortened by 2 bases and J by 5 bases, with 10 bases between the two germline ends. CDR3 sequence reads: CAWSLGADQPQHF. The DNA for the CDR3 is TGTGCCTGGAGTTTGGGGGCTGATCAGCCCCAGCATTTT.

The CDR3 coding sequence is TGTGCCAGCAGTAGAGGGACTACCGGAGGCACAGATACGCAGTATTTT. Translating it yields CASSRGTTGGTDTQYF. This rearrangement joins TRBV2 to TRBJ2-3, with 7 bases matching TRBD2. Germline V gene lookup returns CDR1 SNHLY and CDR2 FYNNEI. CDR3 size: 16 residues. J was trimmed by 1 base and V by 5 bases; bases with no gene match: 9.

Only one count was recorded for this clone. The V and J genes are TRBV25-1 and TRBJ2-6, with D unresolved. The CDR3 loop spans 16 amino acids. V lost 0 bases and J lost 0, with 6 bases in between. Germline CDR1 reads MGHDK; CDR2 reads SYGVNS. As DNA, the CDR3 is TGTGCCAGCAGTGAATATGTCAGCTCTGGGGCCAACGTCCTGACTTTC. Protein: CASSEYVSSGANVLTF.

The V call is TRBV9, the J call TRBJ2-7, with a weak D call TRBD2 (5 bases). V lost 0 bases, J lost 2 bases, and 12 bases lay in between. The CDR3 loop spans 15 amino acids. Looked up from germline, CDR1 is SGDLS and CDR2 is YYNGEE. CDR3 amino acids: CASSVGTGLTYEQYF. DNA of the CDR3: TGTGCCAGCAGCGTAGGGACGGGATTAACCTACGAGCAGTACTTC. The full variable domain, with the rest looked up from reference TRBV9 and TRBJ2-7, is DSGVTQTPKHLITATGQRVTLRCSPRSGDLSVYWYQQSLDQGLQFLIQYYNGEERAKGNILERFSAQQFPDLHSELNLSSLELGDSALYFCASSVGTGLTYEQYFGPGTRLTVT.

The chain uses TRBV29-1 and TRBJ2-2; perhaps TRBD1 as D (6 bases). V lost 6 bases to trimming and J lost 4 bases, with 15 bases between them. Germline assignment: CDR1 SQVTM and CDR2 ANQGSEA. The CDR3 runs 14 residues. The CDR3 region is CSVQVRGGTGELFF. The CDR3, as DNA: TGCAGCGTCCAAGTCAGGGGTGGCACCGGGGAGCTGTTTTTT.

The chain links TRBV2 to TRBJ1-5; 9 bases match TRBD1. Germline CDR1 SNHLY, CDR2 FYNNEI. The CDR3 extends over 15 amino acids. Trimming removed 5 bases from V and 6 bases from J; junction bases left unmatched: 8. The chain's CDR3 is CASSPGTGIFQPQHF. The CDR3 DNA is TGTGCCAGCAGTCCTGGGACAGGGATATTTCAGCCCCAGCATTTT.

The chain combines TRBV30 with TRBJ1-1; D unresolved. Trimming cost V 2 bases and J 1 base, with 17 bases left between them. Germline V gene sequence: CDR1 GTSNPN, CDR2 SVGIG (reference sequence). The CDR3 is 16 amino acids. The CDR3 is CAWSLVTVRRNTEAFF. The CDR3 coding sequence is TGTGCCTGGAGTCTAGTAACTGTAAGGCGGAACACTGAAGCTTTCTTT.

The gene calls are TRBV4-3 and TRBJ1-1; D remains unclear. Germline lookup yields CDR1 LGHNA and CDR2 YSLEER. Trimming took off 3 bases at V and 2 bases at J, with 4 bases between the two ends. CDR3 length: 12 amino acids. The CDR3: CASSHRNTEAFF. The CDR3 DNA reads TGCGCCAGCAGCCACCGTAACACTGAAGCTTTCTTT.